The entry that follows covers one TCR beta chain sequence. Its antigen is undetermined. This sample is part of a study of human T cells and chemical hapten exposure. Study results and limitations: Counts of expanded TCRs (at PT1) showed a positive correlation with patch test score.

Original data processing: 90,000 to 100,000 TCRs per sample was the median, with a range of about 20,000 to 690,600. Each CDR3 protein is one row after TCRdb ran MiXCR on the RACE reads. V and J calls and clone size were set by TCRdb, not the authors. The sample lists around 300,000 distinct CDR3 sequences, around 7% seen once, with 1.2% in the top ten. Specified time point: pre-sensitization, week 0. Noted treatment: therapeutic diphenylcyclopropenone sensitization with weekly scalp DPC. Researchers extracted total RNA from unfractionated whole blood. CDR3 length: 16 amino acids. Germline CDR1 LGHNA, CDR2 YSLEER. V lost 2 bases and J 1 base, leaving 14 bases between the germline ends.

This clonotype was sampled from a man between 18 and 29 years old with alopecia areata. Some clones in this sample may be carry-over from other donors' samples. Material: whole blood, obtained in connection with sensitization to the hapten diphenylcyclopropenone (DPC). The chain combines TRBV4-3 with TRBJ1-1; possibly TRBD1 for D (5 bases). The CDR3 sequence is CASSQRGSRTNTEAFF. CDR3 nucleotide sequence: TGCGCCAGCAGCCAACGGGGCTCACGGACGAACACTGAAGCTTTCTTT.